This TCR beta chain was identified during a study of T cells in Graves' hyperthyroidism and ophthalmopathy. Regarding the study as a whole: A model using 13 V-J features told ophthalmopathy apart from stable hyperthyroidism.

This clonotype was picked up a small number of times. Its antigen is undetermined. The junction shows a germline mismatch at one end, possibly a read error. Amplified regions were TCR beta CDR3 sequences from RNA transcripts. First-round RT-PCR with HTBI primers amplified the TCR CDR3 region. TCRdb processed the multiplex PCR reads anew with MiXCR; each CDR3 protein has one entry. Among a few hundred thousand distinct CDR3 sequences listed, about a sixth were seen once. CDR1 is SGHRS, CDR2 YFSETQ, per germline. The CDR3 extends over 15 amino acids. The chain combines TRBV5-1 with TRBJ2-7; TRBD2 matches 11 bases. Sequencing was performed on blood. The origin of this receptor is a young woman with Graves' hyperthyroidism that later progressed to Graves' ophthalmopathy. Here the CDR3 DNA reads TGCGCCAACAGCTATGTAGCGGGAGGGACCTACGAGCAGTACTTC. This codes for CANSYVAGGTYEQYF.